This TCR beta chain was identified during a study of OX40 agonist ivuxolimab in advanced cancers. Study information: With ivuxolimab, an agonistic anti-OX40 (CD134) antibody, patients were treated.

The count of this clone is one. The cohort excluded patients with autoimmune disease history or systemic immunosuppression. The data were produced by immunoSEQ multiplex PCR, yet TCRdb's version contains in-frame clones alone and is incomplete. The data show approximately 60,000 clones, with 80% to 90% seen just once and 5.2% held by the top ten. This TCR came from an adult with an advanced solid tumor such as melanoma, head and neck, liver or kidney cancer. The source material was CD4+ or CD8+ T cells sorted from blood, sampled in a trial of the OX40 agonist ivuxolimab.

CDR3 DNA: TGTGCCAGCAGGATGAAACGGGAGCAGTACTTC. Its translation: CASRMKREQYF. The chain couples TRBV2 to TRBJ2-7, with unresolved D. V lost 6 bases to trimming and J lost 7 bases, with 10 bases between them. The length of the CDR3 is 11 residues. CDR1 is SNHLY, CDR2 FYNNEI, per germline.